These 21 T cell receptor beta chains were all obtained from the same sample, sequenced in a study of blood T cell repertoires in COVID-19. Sequenced by immunoSEQ multiplex PCR; TCRdb stores in-frame clones only, minus some. The sample includes around 330,000 clones, about 89% seen only once; the top ten take about 9.5%. The specimen was PBMCs or T cells enriched from blood (not recorded which). These receptors all come from a woman between 35 and 50 years old who had recovered from COVID-19.

The table lists this clone with a few counts. This CDR3 reads CAWKGGVNQPQHF. The CDR3 nucleotides read TGTGCCTGGAAAGGGGGCGTGAATCAGCCCCAGCATTTT. This sequence joins TRBV30 and TRBJ1-5; 7 bases line up with TRBD1. Germline loops: CDR1 GTSNPN, CDR2 SVGIG (reference sequence). V lost 4 bases to trimming and J lost 4 bases; unmatched junction nucleotides: 4. The CDR3 has 13 amino acids.

The J gene is TRBJ1-1, the V gene TRBV2; D unresolved. Germline loops: CDR1 SNHLY, CDR2 FYNNEI. V lost 6 bases to trimming and J lost 1 base, with 15 bases between them. The CDR3 spans 15 residues. The CDR3 here is CASSHAAGGNTEAFF. CDR3 bases: TGTGCCAGCAGCCACGCGGCCGGAGGGAACACTGAAGCTTTCTTT.

This clone appeared once. The chain employs TRBV29-1 and TRBJ1-1; D is possibly TRBD1 (5 bases). Per the germline V gene, CDR1 is SQVTM and CDR2 is ANQGSEA. This CDR3 is built from 14 residues. V lost 4 bases and J 1 base, leaving 13 bases between the germline ends. The CDR3 spells CSVVTGRGNTEAFF. CDR3 sequence (DNA): TGCAGCGTTGTAACGGGGCGGGGGAACACTGAAGCTTTCTTT.

The chain has TRBV15 and TRBJ2-7, with 10 positions matching TRBD1. Trimming at V came to 1 base and at J to 3 bases, leaving 9 bases not matched to a gene. The CDR3 spans 17 residues. Germline assignment: CDR1 LNHNV and CDR2 YYDKDF (reference sequence). The CDR3 bases are TGTGCCACCAGCAGAGGGGGGCGGACAGGGGGTAACTACGAGCAGTACTTC. This codes for CATSRGGRTGGNYEQYF.

The CDR3 reads CASSLPQGSNYGYTF. For the CDR3, the DNA is TGTGCCAGCAGCTTACCACAGGGTTCTAACTATGGCTACACCTTC. The chain joins TRBV7-9 to TRBJ1-2; a possible D gene is TRBD1 (6 bases). The V and J ends lost 2 bases and 0 bases respectively, with 10 bases between them. The germline V gene encodes CDR1 SEHNR and CDR2 FQNEAQ (reference sequence). The CDR3 sequence is 15 residues long. Full variable domain (rest looked up from reference TRBV7-9 and TRBJ1-2): DTGVSQNPRHKITKRGQNVTFRCDPISEHNRLYWYRQTLGQGPEFLTYFQNEAQLEKSRLLSDRFSAERPKGSFSTLEIQRTEQGDSAMYLCASSLPQGSNYGYTFGSGTRLTVV.

The genes are TRBV10-1 and TRBJ2-5; a possible D gene is TRBD2 (6 bases). The V gene's germline CDR1 is WNHNN and CDR2 SYGVQD (reference sequence). This CDR3 is 14 amino acids long. Trimming pared 0 bases from V and 7 bases from J, leaving 12 bases between. As DNA, the CDR3 is TGCGCCAGCAGTGAGTCTGGGGGGTATGGGACCCAGTACTTC. Amino acids: CASSESGGYGTQYF.

The chain links TRBV7-8 to TRBJ1-4; D remains ambiguous. Germline CDR1 and CDR2: SGHVS and FQNEAQ. Trimming removed 1 base at V and 2 bases at J, with 8 bases between. CDR3 size: 15 residues. In DNA, the CDR3 is TGTGCCAGCAGCTTAGGGTCCGGGACTAATGAAAAACTGTTTTTT. This codes for CASSLGSGTNEKLFF.

This clone occurred a few times. V is TRBV28 and J is TRBJ1-6; tentative D call: TRBD1 (5 bases). This CDR3 spans 15 amino acids. Trimming left V 1 base short and J 5 bases short, with 9 bases between. CDR1 MDHEN and CDR2 SYDVKM come from the germline V gene. The CDR3 reads CASSLLDSNNSPLHF. The CDR3 DNA follows: TGTGCCAGCAGTTTATTAGACAGTAATAATTCACCCCTCCACTTT.

This clone was recorded once. The chain carries TRBV7-2 and TRBJ2-7; 12 nucleotides agree with TRBD2. V dropped 5 bases and J dropped 4; count of bases not matched to a gene: 3. Germline V gene sequence: CDR1 SGHTA, CDR2 FQGNSA. The CDR3 is made up of 14 amino acids. CDR3 loop: CASSLTSGRYEQYF. CDR3 bases: TGTGCCAGCAGCCTAACTAGCGGGAGGTACGAGCAGTACTTC.

The gene calls are TRBV9 and TRBJ2-3; 9 bases are shared with TRBD2. Germline lookup yields CDR1 SGDLS and CDR2 YYNGEE. V gave up 0 bases and J gave up 4 bases; unmatched junction bases: 6. This CDR3 region has 16 residues. The CDR3 bases are TGTGCCAGCAGCGTAGCTTCTGGCGGGAGGGCAGATACGCAGTATTTT. As protein: CASSVASGGRADTQYF.

The chain employs TRBV5-4 and TRBJ2-1, with D maybe TRBD1 (5 bases). This CDR3 contains 15 residues. The V end lost 0 bases, the J end lost 0 bases, and 7 bases lay between the germline ends. Per germline, CDR1 SGHNT and CDR2 YYREEE (reference sequence). CDR3 in amino acids: CASSLGQTSYNEQFF. Here the CDR3 DNA reads TGTGCCAGCAGCTTGGGACAGACCTCCTACAATGAGCAGTTCTTC.

The chain uses TRBV18 and TRBJ2-7; no clear D. Germline CDR1 is KGHSH and CDR2 is LQKENI. Trimming removed 3 bases from V and 2 bases from J, with 8 bases in between. The CDR3 is 13 amino acids. DNA of the CDR3: TGTGCCAGCTCACCTTTCCAGACCTACGAGCAGTACTTC. It is translated as CASSPFQTYEQYF.

Written as DNA, the CDR3 is TGTGCCAGCAGTGAACCAGTTGTAACGCAGGGGAACACCATATATTTT. It encodes CASSEPVVTQGNTIYF. The rearrangement links TRBV6-1 to TRBJ1-3; tentative D call: TRBD1 (6 bases). Germline V gives CDR1 MNHNS, CDR2 SASEGT. The CDR3 totals 16 residues. The V gene lost 2 bases and the J gene lost 7 bases, with 18 bases spanning the gap.

This clone is a singleton in its sample. The chain has TRBV19 and TRBJ2-2, with TRBD1 matching 9 bases. V lost 4 bases and J lost 0; bases outside the gene matches: 3. Germline V CDR1 and CDR2: LNHDA, SQIVND (reference sequence). This CDR3 region has 16 residues. For the CDR3, the DNA is TGTGCCAGTAGTAAGGGGACAGGGTCGAACACCGGGGAGCTGTTTTTT. Its translation: CASSKGTGSNTGELFF.

This chain connects TRBV4-3 to TRBJ2-7, with TRBD2 identical over 10 bases. Germline-derived CDR1 and CDR2 are LGHNA and YSLEER. This CDR3 has 20 amino acids. The V segment lost 0 bases and the J segment 0 bases; nucleotides outside the gene matches: 14. The CDR3 DNA reads as TGCGCCAGCAGCCAAGATCGGGGCTTCCCAGCGGGGGGGAGCTCCTACGAGCAGTACTTC. Amino acids: CASSQDRGFPAGGSSYEQYF.

The chain recombines TRBV21-1 with TRBJ2-3; the D segment call TRBD2 is taken from the table without a DNA check. TRBV21-1 is marked as a pseudogene. The CDR3 extends over 13 amino acids. The CDR3 DNA is TGTGCCAGCCCGGGCCGGGGGGAAGATACGCAGTATTTT. Protein: CASPGRGEDTQYF.

The V and J genes are TRBV15 and TRBJ2-1; 14 bases are a match to TRBD2. Germline V lookup: CDR1 LNHNV, CDR2 YYDKDF (reference sequence). The CDR3 totals 13 residues. V dropped 9 bases and J dropped 8; count of bases not matched to a gene: 3. In DNA, the CDR3 is TGTGCCACAGGACTAGCGGGGGGCCATGAGCAGTTCTTC. Amino acids: CATGLAGGHEQFF.

This CDR3 reads CASRTGQDNSPLHF. The CDR3 DNA follows: TGTGCCAGCAGAACTGGACAAGATAATTCACCCCTCCACTTT. The V call is TRBV6-5, the J call TRBJ1-6; the D gene is possibly TRBD1 (5 bases). Trimming removed 6 bases at V and 5 bases at J, with 11 bases between. Germline CDR1 and CDR2: MNHEY and SVGAGI. The CDR3 covers 14 residues.

The chain employs TRBV9 and TRBJ2-3; TRBD1 might be the D (6 bases). The V gene lost 0 bases and the J gene lost 2 bases, with 13 bases spanning the gap. This CDR3 spans 16 amino acids. CDR1 is SGDLS and CDR2 is YYNGEE in the germline V gene. The CDR3 protein is CASSVEQGGTTDTQYF. The DNA for the CDR3 is TGTGCCAGCAGCGTAGAACAGGGTGGGACCACAGATACGCAGTATTTT. Filled out from reference TRBV9 and TRBJ2-3, the complete variable domain reads DSGVTQTPKHLITATGQRVTLRCSPRSGDLSVYWYQQSLDQGLQFLIQYYNGEERAKGNILERFSAQQFPDLHSELNLSSLELGDSALYFCASSVEQGGTTDTQYFGPGTRLTVL.

The rearrangement joins TRBV11-3 to TRBJ2-7; 13 bases fit TRBD2. The CDR3 is 16 amino acids. Trimming at V came to 4 bases and at J to 4 bases, leaving 7 bases not matched to a gene. In germline, CDR1 is SGHNT, CDR2 YENEEA. The CDR3 nucleotides read TGTGCCAGCAGCTCGAGGACTAGCGGGAGAGGTTACGAGCAGTACTTC. It yields the protein CASSSRTSGRGYEQYF.

The chain recombines TRBV7-2 with TRBJ1-1; D is unclear. This CDR3 has 14 amino acids. V was pared by 3 bases and J by 2 bases, with 10 bases between. Germline assignment: CDR1 SGHTA and CDR2 FQGNSA. The CDR3 is CASSLGRINTEAFF. CDR3 bases: TGTGCCAGCAGCTTGGGCAGAATAAACACTGAAGCTTTCTTT. The full variable domain, with the rest looked up from reference TRBV7-2 and TRBJ1-1, is GAGVSQSPSNKVTEKGKDVELRCDPISGHTALYWYRQSLGQGLEFLIYFQGNSAPDKSGLPSDRFSAERTGGSVSTLTIQRTQQEDSAVYLCASSLGRINTEAFFGQGTRLTVV.